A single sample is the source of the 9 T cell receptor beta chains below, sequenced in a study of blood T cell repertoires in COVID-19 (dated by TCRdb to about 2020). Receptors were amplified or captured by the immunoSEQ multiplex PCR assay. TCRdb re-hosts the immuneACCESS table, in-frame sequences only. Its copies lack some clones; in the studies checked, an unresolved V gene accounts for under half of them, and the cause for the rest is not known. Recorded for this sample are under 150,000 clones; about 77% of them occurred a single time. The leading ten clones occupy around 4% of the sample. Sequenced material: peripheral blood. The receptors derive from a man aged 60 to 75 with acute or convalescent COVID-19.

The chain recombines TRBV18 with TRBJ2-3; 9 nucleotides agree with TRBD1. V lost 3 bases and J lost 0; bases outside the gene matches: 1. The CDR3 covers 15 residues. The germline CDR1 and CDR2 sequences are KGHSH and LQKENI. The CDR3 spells CASSPGTGSTDTQYF. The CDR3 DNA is TGTGCCAGCTCACCTGGGACAGGGAGCACAGATACGCAGTATTTT.

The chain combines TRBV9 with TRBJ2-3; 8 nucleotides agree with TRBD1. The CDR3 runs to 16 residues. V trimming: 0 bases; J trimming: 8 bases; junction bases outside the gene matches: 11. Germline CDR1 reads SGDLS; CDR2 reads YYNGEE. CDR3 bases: TGTGCCAGCAGCGTAGGCGACAGGGGCTCCGGGGGTACGCAGTATTTT. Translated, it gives CASSVGDRGSGGTQYF.

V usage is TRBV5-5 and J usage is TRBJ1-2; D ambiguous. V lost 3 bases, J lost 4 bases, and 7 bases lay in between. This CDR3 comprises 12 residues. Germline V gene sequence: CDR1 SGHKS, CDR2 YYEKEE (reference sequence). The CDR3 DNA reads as TGTGCCAGCAGCTCCCTTCCCTATGGCTACACCTTC. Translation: CASSSLPYGYTF.

The CDR3 bases are TGTGCCAGCGGTACCGGGACTAGCGACCAAGAGACCCAGTACTTC. Translated, it gives CASGTGTSDQETQYF. V usage is TRBV7-8 and J usage is TRBJ2-5; 10 bases align to TRBD2. V shed 8 bases and J 0 bases; nucleotides not matched to a gene: 6. Germline lookup yields CDR1 SGHVS and CDR2 FQNEAQ. CDR3 size: 15 residues.

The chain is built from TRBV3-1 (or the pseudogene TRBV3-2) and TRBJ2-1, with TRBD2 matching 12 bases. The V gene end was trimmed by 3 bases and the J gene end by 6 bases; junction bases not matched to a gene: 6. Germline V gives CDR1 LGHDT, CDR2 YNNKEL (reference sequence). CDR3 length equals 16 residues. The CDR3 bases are TGTGCCAGCAGCCACGTACAGGGACTAGCGGGCAATGAGCAGTTCTTC. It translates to CASSHVQGLAGNEQFF.

The CDR3 loop is CASSPRQGMDQPQHF. CDR3 DNA sequence: TGTGCCAGCTCACCACGGCAGGGTATGGATCAGCCCCAGCATTTT. The chain combines TRBV18 with TRBJ1-5; tentatively, D is TRBD1 (5 bases). The V end lost 1 base, the J end lost 5 bases, and 12 bases lay between the germline ends. The length of the CDR3 is 15 residues. Germline V gene lookup returns CDR1 KGHSH and CDR2 LQKENI.

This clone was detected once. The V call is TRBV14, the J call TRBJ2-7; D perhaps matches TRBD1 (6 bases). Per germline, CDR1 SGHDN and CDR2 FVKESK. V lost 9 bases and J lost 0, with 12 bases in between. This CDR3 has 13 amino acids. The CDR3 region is CASRDTNSYEQYF. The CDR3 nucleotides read TGTGCCAGTAGGGACACGAACTCCTACGAGCAGTACTTC.

CDR3 in amino acids: CASSPETGRVQYF. As DNA, the CDR3 is TGTGCCAGCTCACCAGAGACGGGTCGCGTGCAGTACTTC. This rearrangement joins TRBV18 to TRBJ2-7; D unclear. The CDR3 runs to 13 residues. Germline values: CDR1 KGHSH, CDR2 LQKENI. The germline V and J ends were trimmed by 2 bases and 9 bases, with 14 bases remaining between them. The full variable domain, rest sourced from reference TRBV18 and TRBJ2-7, is NAGVMQNPRHLVRRRGQEARLRCSPMKGHSHVYWYRQLPEEGLKFMVYLQKENIIDESGMPKERFSAEFPKEGPSILRIQQVVRGDSAAYFCASSPETGRVQYFGPGTRLTVT.

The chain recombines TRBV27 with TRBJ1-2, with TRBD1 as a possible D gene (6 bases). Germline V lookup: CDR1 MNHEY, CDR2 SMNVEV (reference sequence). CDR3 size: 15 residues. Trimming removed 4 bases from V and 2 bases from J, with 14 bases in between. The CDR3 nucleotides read TGTGCCAGCAGTTCCGGGGGGGGGCAAAACTATGGCTACACCTTC. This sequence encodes CASSSGGGQNYGYTF.